The next 23 T cell receptor beta chains were all read from a single sample in a study of control samples from healthy donors and cancer patients. Profiled with immunoSEQ multiplex PCR; TCRdb holds only in-frame clones, not every one. Counted here are approximately 100,000 clones, less than 85% occurring once; the ten biggest clones make up about 35%. Material for sequencing was PBMCs. The receptors shown here come from a man aged 65-85 years with lung cancer.

This chain connects TRBV3-1 (or the pseudogene TRBV3-2) to TRBJ1-1; D is perhaps TRBD1 (5 bases). The CDR3 runs to 15 residues. CDR1 and CDR2 from the germline V gene are LGHDT and YNNKEL (reference sequence). Trimming left V 1 base short and J 7 bases short, with 16 bases between. The CDR3 loop reads CASSQVDRGRYEAFF. The CDR3 region has the DNA TGTGCCAGCAGCCAAGTAGATAGGGGCCGATATGAAGCTTTCTTT.

V is TRBV9 and J is TRBJ2-3, with D hard to call. The CDR3 spans 14 residues. Per the germline V gene, CDR1 is SGDLS and CDR2 is YYNGEE. V was cut by 0 bases and J by 1 base, with 6 bases left in between. CDR3 DNA sequence: TGTGCCAGCAGCGTAGGGGTGGGCACAGATACGCAGTATTTT. This codes for CASSVGVGTDTQYF.

V and J are TRBV7-9 and TRBJ2-1; no clear D gene. The CDR3 totals 13 residues. V gave up 1 base and J gave up 7 bases, with 8 bases separating them. CDR1 and CDR2 from the germline V gene are SEHNR and FQNEAQ (reference sequence). The DNA of the CDR3 is TGTGCCAGCAGCTTAGTAACTGGTAATGAGCAGTTCTTC. This translates into CASSLVTGNEQFF.

This clone was found once. The chain joins TRBV19 to TRBJ2-3; 9 nucleotides match TRBD2. The V gene end was trimmed by 2 bases and the J gene end by 0 bases; junction bases not matched to a gene: 6. The germline V gene has CDR1 LNHDA and CDR2 SQIVND (reference sequence). The length of the CDR3 is 17 residues. The CDR3 DNA is TGTGCCAGTAGTATATTTAGGCTAGCGGGGAGCACAGATACGCAGTATTTT. It translates to CASSIFRLAGSTDTQYF.

This clone was seen a handful of times. The rearrangement links TRBV9 to TRBJ2-3, with D perhaps TRBD2 (6 bases). V lost 3 bases and J 5 bases, leaving 16 bases between the germline ends. The CDR3 is 15 residues long. Germline V gives CDR1 SGDLS, CDR2 YYNGEE. CDR3 nucleotide sequence: TGTGCCAGCAGCGATCTCTGGAGGGATGAAGATACGCAGTATTTT. It translates to CASSDLWRDEDTQYF. Supplemented by reference TRBV9 and TRBJ2-3, the full variable domain reads DSGVTQTPKHLITATGQRVTLRCSPRSGDLSVYWYQQSLDQGLQFLIQYYNGEERAKGNILERFSAQQFPDLHSELNLSSLELGDSALYFCASSDLWRDEDTQYFGPGTRLTVL.

This clone appeared once. V is TRBV19 and J is TRBJ2-2; D may be TRBD1 (6 bases). The CDR3 consists of 14 residues. Trimming shortened V by 4 bases and J by 6 bases, and 12 bases separated the two germline ends. Germline V gene lookup returns CDR1 LNHDA and CDR2 SQIVND (reference sequence). CDR3 nucleotides: TGTGCCAGTAGTACACAGGGTTCGGCCGGGGAGCTGTTTTTT. This codes for CASSTQGSAGELFF. The whole variable domain, remainder taken from reference TRBV19 and TRBJ2-2, is DGGITQSPKYLFRKEGQNVTLSCEQNLNHDAMYWYRQDPGQGLRLIYYSQIVNDFQKGDIAEGYSVSREKKESFPLTVTSAQKNPTAFYLCASSTQGSAGELFFGEGSRLTVL.

The V and J genes are TRBV18 and TRBJ1-3; D unresolved. In germline, CDR1 is KGHSH, CDR2 LQKENI. Trimming took off 0 bases at V and 0 bases at J, with 6 bases between the two ends. The CDR3 has 15 amino acids. CDR3 bases: TGTGCCAGCTCACCACCGCCGAACTCTGGAAACACCATATATTTT. As protein: CASSPPPNSGNTIYF.

The chain combines TRBV24-1 with TRBJ2-3; possibly TRBD2 for D (5 bases). The V end lost 8 bases, the J end lost 0 bases, and 8 bases lay between the germline ends. Germline assignment: CDR1 KGHDR and CDR2 SFDVKD. This CDR3 region has 13 residues. CDR3 sequence (DNA): TGTGCCACCACGGCTAGCAGCACAGATACGCAGTATTTT. It encodes CATTASSTDTQYF.

The V call is TRBV6-5, the J call TRBJ1-4; the D is unclear. Germline lookup yields CDR1 MNHEY and CDR2 SVGAGI. CDR3 length: 14 amino acids. V lost 8 bases to trimming and J lost 4 bases, with 14 bases between them. The CDR3 here is CASQMAGINEKLFF. CDR3 DNA sequence: TGTGCCAGCCAAATGGCGGGAATTAATGAAAAACTGTTTTTT.

In this sample, this clone turned up a few times. This chain uses TRBV27 with TRBJ2-7, with 8 bases aligning to TRBD1. This CDR3 has 16 amino acids. The germline gives CDR1 MNHEY, CDR2 SMNVEV (reference sequence). The V gene end was trimmed by 3 bases and the J gene end by 4 bases; junction bases not matched to a gene: 11. This CDR3 reads CASSFYRTGRLYEQYF. CDR3 in DNA: TGTGCCAGCAGTTTCTACCGGACAGGGAGGCTATACGAGCAGTACTTC.

The chain combines TRBV19 with TRBJ1-5, with no clear D. Per the germline V gene, CDR1 is LNHDA and CDR2 is SQIVND (reference sequence). This CDR3 contains 13 residues. Trimming took 7 bases from V and 3 from J, leaving 10 bases between them. CDR3: CASIGLINQPQHF. The CDR3 DNA reads as TGTGCCAGTATAGGGTTGATCAATCAGCCCCAGCATTTT. The entire variable domain, with the rest obtained from reference TRBV19 and TRBJ1-5, is as follows: DGGITQSPKYLFRKEGQNVTLSCEQNLNHDAMYWYRQDPGQGLRLIYYSQIVNDFQKGDIAEGYSVSREKKESFPLTVTSAQKNPTAFYLCASIGLINQPQHFGDGTRLSIL.

This clone occurred once. Written as DNA, the CDR3 is TGTGCCAGCAGTACACTCCGGGACAGGGAGACAGATACGCAGTATTTT. Translation gives CASSTLRDRETDTQYF. The V and J genes are TRBV28 and TRBJ2-3, with 9 bases aligning to TRBD1. The V gene end was trimmed by 5 bases and the J gene end by 3 bases; junction bases not matched to a gene: 9. Per the germline V gene, CDR1 is MDHEN and CDR2 is SYDVKM. This CDR3 comprises 16 residues.

The V and J genes are TRBV24-1 and TRBJ2-7; D is possibly TRBD1 or TRBD2 (5 bases each). From germline, CDR1 is KGHDR and CDR2 SFDVKD. Trimming took off 4 bases at V and 1 base at J, with 13 bases between the two ends. This CDR3 is built from 15 residues. CDR3 nucleotides: TGTGCCACCAGTGACCCCGGGACCGAGTCCTACGAGCAGTACTTC. Translated, it gives CATSDPGTESYEQYF.

This clone has more than one count but fewer than ten. The genes are TRBV6-4 and TRBJ2-6; unclear D gene. Germline V CDR1 and CDR2: MRHNA, SNTAGT. This CDR3 is 15 amino acids long. Trimming shortened V by 5 bases and J by 2 bases, and 10 bases separated the two germline ends. The CDR3 region is CASSSRSAGANVLTF. The CDR3 bases are TGTGCCAGCAGTTCCCGGTCTGCTGGGGCCAACGTCCTGACTTTC.

This clone appeared once. The chain carries TRBV19 and TRBJ1-2; D is possibly TRBD1 (5 bases). CDR1 LNHDA and CDR2 SQIVND come from the germline V gene (reference sequence). The CDR3 totals 15 residues. V was shortened by 6 bases and J by 1 base, with 15 bases between the two germline ends. The chain's CDR3 is CASRYHAGFNYGYTF. CDR3 in DNA: TGTGCCAGTAGATACCACGCAGGGTTTAACTATGGCTACACCTTC.

The genes are TRBV30 and TRBJ1-2, with D unclear. The CDR3 is made up of 12 amino acids. The germline V gene has CDR1 GTSNPN and CDR2 SVGIG (reference sequence). V gave up 0 bases and J gave up 7 bases, with 9 bases separating them. In nucleotides, the CDR3 is TGTGCCTGGAGTGTATCAGCAGGTGGCTACACCTTC. Translating gives CAWSVSAGGYTF.

This chain links TRBV12-5 with TRBJ2-3, with 8 positions matching TRBD2. This CDR3 comprises 16 residues. V lost 0 bases to trimming and J lost 1 base; unmatched junction nucleotides: 3. The germline V gene has CDR1 LGHNT and CDR2 FRNRAP. CDR3 sequence reads: CASGLVLRGGTDTQYF. The CDR3 nucleotides are TGTGCTAGTGGTTTGGTACTGCGGGGGGGCACAGATACGCAGTATTTT.

The chain links TRBV3-1 (or the pseudogene TRBV3-2) to TRBJ1-4, with a weak D call TRBD1 (6 bases). Germline lookup yields CDR1 LGHDT and CDR2 YNNKEL (reference sequence). The CDR3 spans 13 residues. The V gene lost 7 bases and the J gene lost 4 bases, with 10 bases spanning the gap. CDR3 region: CASNIQGNEKLFF. Here the CDR3 DNA reads TGTGCCAGCAATATACAGGGTAATGAAAAACTGTTTTTT.

The chain has TRBV28 and TRBJ2-5, with D possibly TRBD2 on 7 matching bases. This CDR3 has 14 amino acids. V shed 5 bases and J shed 5 bases, with 15 bases lying between them. In germline, CDR1 is MDHEN, CDR2 SYDVKM. CDR3 protein: CASSLQGRGETQYF. CDR3 coding DNA: TGTGCCAGCAGTCTTCAGGGGAGGGGGGAGACCCAGTACTTC.

The rearrangement links TRBV28 to TRBJ2-2; 7 bases agree with TRBD1. The germline gives CDR1 MDHEN, CDR2 SYDVKM. CDR3 length: 15 amino acids. J lost 4 bases, V lost 2 bases, and 4 bases had no gene match. CDR3 sequence (DNA): TGTGCCAGCAGTTTAGACAGGGTAGGCACCGGGGAGCTGTTTTTT. Translating gives CASSLDRVGTGELFF.

Only one count was recorded for this clone. The chain carries TRBV18 and TRBJ2-5, with D unclear. CDR3 length equals 11 residues. Germline V CDR1 and CDR2: KGHSH, LQKENI. V was trimmed by 4 bases and J by 7 bases, leaving 7 bases between them. CDR3 sequence: CASSLDRTQYF. The CDR3 DNA reads TGTGCCAGCTCACTGGACCGGACCCAGTACTTC.

This clone has only one observation. The chain carries TRBV19 and TRBJ1-2; D is undetermined. V lost 7 bases to trimming and J lost 3 bases, with 15 bases between them. Germline-derived CDR1 and CDR2 are LNHDA and SQIVND (reference sequence). The CDR3 is 14 amino acids. For the CDR3, the DNA is TGTGCCAGTAAGGACCGCTCAGCTTACTATGGCTACACCTTC. Residues: CASKDRSAYYGYTF.

The chain uses TRBV24-1 and TRBJ2-1; 10 bases line up with TRBD2. Per germline, CDR1 KGHDR and CDR2 SFDVKD. The CDR3 is 14 amino acids. The junction had 8 bases not matched to a gene; V was cut back by 7 bases and J by 9 bases. The CDR3 loop is CATRASGGSSEQFF. The CDR3 coding sequence is TGTGCCACCAGGGCTAGCGGGGGTTCCAGTGAGCAGTTCTTC.